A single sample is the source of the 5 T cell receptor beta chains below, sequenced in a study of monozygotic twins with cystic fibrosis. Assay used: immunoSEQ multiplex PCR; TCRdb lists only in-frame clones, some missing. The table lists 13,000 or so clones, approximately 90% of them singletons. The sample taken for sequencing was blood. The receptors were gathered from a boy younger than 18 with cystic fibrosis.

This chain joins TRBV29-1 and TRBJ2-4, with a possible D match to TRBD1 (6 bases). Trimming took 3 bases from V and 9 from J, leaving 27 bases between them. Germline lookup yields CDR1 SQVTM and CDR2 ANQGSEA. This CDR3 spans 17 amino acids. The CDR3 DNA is TGCAGCGTTGAGGTGTTTGGGTCGGGGTCAGGACAGTCCATTCAGTACTTC. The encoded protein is CSVEVFGSGSGQSIQYF.

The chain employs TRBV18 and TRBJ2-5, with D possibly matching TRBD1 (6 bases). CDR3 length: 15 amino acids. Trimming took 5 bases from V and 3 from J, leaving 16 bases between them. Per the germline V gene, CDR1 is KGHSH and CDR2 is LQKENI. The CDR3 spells CASSDSGTQEETQYF. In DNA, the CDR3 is TGTGCCAGCTCAGACTCCGGGACACAGGAAGAGACCCAGTACTTC. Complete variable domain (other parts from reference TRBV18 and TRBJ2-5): NAGVMQNPRHLVRRRGQEARLRCSPMKGHSHVYWYRQLPEEGLKFMVYLQKENIIDESGMPKERFSAEFPKEGPSILRIQQVVRGDSAAYFCASSDSGTQEETQYFGPGTRLLVL.

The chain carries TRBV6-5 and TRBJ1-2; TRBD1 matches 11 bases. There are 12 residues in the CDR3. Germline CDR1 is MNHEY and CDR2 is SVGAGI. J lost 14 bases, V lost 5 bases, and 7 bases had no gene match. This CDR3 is CASSNRDRGCTF. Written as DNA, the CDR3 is TGTGCCAGCAGTAACCGGGACAGGGGGTGTACCTTC.

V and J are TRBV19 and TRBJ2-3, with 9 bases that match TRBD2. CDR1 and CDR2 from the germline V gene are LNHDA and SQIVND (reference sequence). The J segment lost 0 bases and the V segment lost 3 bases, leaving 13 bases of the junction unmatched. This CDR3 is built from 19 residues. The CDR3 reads CASSIRTSAATTSTDTQYF. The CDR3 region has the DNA TGTGCCAGTAGTATTAGGACTAGCGCGGCAACTACAAGCACAGATACGCAGTATTTT.

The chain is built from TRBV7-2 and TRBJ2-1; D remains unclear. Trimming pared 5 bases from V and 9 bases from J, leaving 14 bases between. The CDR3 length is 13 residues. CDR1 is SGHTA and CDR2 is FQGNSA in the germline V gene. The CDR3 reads CASSQRYSSEQFF. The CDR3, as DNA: TGTGCCAGCAGCCAGCGATACAGTAGTGAGCAGTTCTTC.